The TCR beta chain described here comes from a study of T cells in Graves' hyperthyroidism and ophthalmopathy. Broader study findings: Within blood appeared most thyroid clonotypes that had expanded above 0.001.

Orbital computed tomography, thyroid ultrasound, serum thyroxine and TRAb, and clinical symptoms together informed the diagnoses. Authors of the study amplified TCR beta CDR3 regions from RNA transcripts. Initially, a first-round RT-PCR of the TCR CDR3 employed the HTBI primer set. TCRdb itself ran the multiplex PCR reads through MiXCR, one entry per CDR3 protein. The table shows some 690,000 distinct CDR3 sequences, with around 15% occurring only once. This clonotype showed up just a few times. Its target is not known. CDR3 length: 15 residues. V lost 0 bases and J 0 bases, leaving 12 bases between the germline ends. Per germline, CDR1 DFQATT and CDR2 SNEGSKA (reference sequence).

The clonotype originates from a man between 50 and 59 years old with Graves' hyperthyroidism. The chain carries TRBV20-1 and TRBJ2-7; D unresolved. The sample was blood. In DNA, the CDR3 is TGCAGTGCTAGAGATAATCCGACACCCTCCTACGAGCAGTACTTC. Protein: CSARDNPTPSYEQYF.